These 29 T cell receptor beta chains were sequenced from one sample in a study of OX40 agonist ivuxolimab in advanced cancers. Clones were read by immunoSEQ multiplex PCR, and TCRdb kept only the in-frame ones, dropping some. The sample contains around 74,000 clones, about 90% of which appear only once. The source material was CD4+ or CD8+ T cells sorted from blood, sampled in a trial of the OX40 agonist ivuxolimab. The origin of the receptors is an adult with an advanced solid tumor such as melanoma, head and neck, liver or kidney cancer.

V gene TRBV19 combines with J gene TRBJ1-5, with D possibly being TRBD1 (6 bases). The V end lost 3 bases, the J end lost 4 bases, and 19 bases lay between the germline ends. This CDR3 has 17 residues. CDR1 LNHDA and CDR2 SQIVND come from the germline V gene (reference sequence). This CDR3 is CASSIGGGNRGNQPQHF. As DNA, the CDR3 is TGTGCCAGTAGTATTGGGGGCGGGAACCGGGGGAATCAGCCCCAGCATTTT. The full variable domain, rest sourced from reference TRBV19 and TRBJ1-5, is DGGITQSPKYLFRKEGQNVTLSCEQNLNHDAMYWYRQDPGQGLRLIYYSQIVNDFQKGDIAEGYSVSREKKESFPLTVTSAQKNPTAFYLCASSIGGGNRGNQPQHFGDGTRLSIL.

The chain is built from TRBV28 and TRBJ1-1; 8 nucleotides align to TRBD1. The V segment lost 1 base and the J segment 5 bases; nucleotides outside the gene matches: 9. The germline V gene encodes CDR1 MDHEN and CDR2 SYDVKM. The CDR3 is 16 amino acids. The CDR3 spells CASSLFRQGAGTEAFF. CDR3 bases: TGTGCCAGCAGTTTATTCCGGCAGGGGGCGGGAACTGAAGCTTTCTTT.

J is TRBJ2-1 and V is TRBV7-2; 11 bases agree with TRBD2. In germline, CDR1 is SGHTA, CDR2 FQGNSA. The ends lost 4 bases at V and 6 bases at J; junction bases unmatched: 11. The CDR3 consists of 17 residues. The CDR3 here is CASSSLNSGRVTNEQFF. The CDR3 DNA sequence: TGTGCCAGCAGCTCGTTAAATAGCGGGAGGGTAACCAATGAGCAGTTCTTC.

The DNA for the CDR3 is TGCGCCAGCAGCTTTGAGGGACTACAAGGGGGCTACACCTTC. Translation: CASSFEGLQGGYTF. The genes are TRBV5-1 and TRBJ1-2, with a tentative D call TRBD1 (5 bases). Trimming took 2 bases from V and 8 from J, leaving 16 bases between them. The CDR3 consists of 14 residues. Germline values: CDR1 SGHRS, CDR2 YFSETQ.

This clone was counted a single time. Additional DNA sequences in this sample encode the identical CDR3. The rearrangement joins TRBV28 to TRBJ2-3; no clear D gene. This CDR3 has 12 residues. V was clipped by 3 bases and J by 2 bases, with 3 bases between them. Germline CDR1 MDHEN, CDR2 SYDVKM. The CDR3 coding sequence is TGTGCCAGCAGTTTCTACACAGATACGCAGTATTTT. Its translation: CASSFYTDTQYF.

V and J are TRBV5-1 and TRBJ2-2, with a weak D call TRBD2 (6 bases). There are 15 residues in the CDR3. Germline CDR1 reads SGHRS; CDR2 reads YFSETQ. V was clipped by 2 bases and J by 1 base, with 9 bases between them. The CDR3 is CASSFSGVNTGELFF. As DNA, the CDR3 is TGCGCCAGCAGCTTTAGCGGAGTGAACACCGGGGAGCTGTTTTTT.

The chain carries TRBV28 and TRBJ2-7, with a possible D match to TRBD1 (6 bases). The V gene's germline CDR1 is MDHEN and CDR2 SYDVKM. CDR3 length: 13 residues. Trimming took 11 bases from V and 7 from J, leaving 21 bases between them. DNA for the CDR3: TGTGCCTCCTCAGGGGCGGGTACCCCTGAGCAGTACTTC. It codes for CASSGAGTPEQYF.

This rearrangement joins TRBV7-2 to TRBJ2-3; D unresolved. The V gene lost 5 bases and the J gene lost 0 bases, with 12 bases spanning the gap. Germline-derived CDR1 and CDR2 are SGHTA and FQGNSA. The CDR3 consists of 15 residues. The DNA for the CDR3 is TGTGCCAGCAGCCCGGCTCTCGTTAGCACAGATACGCAGTATTTT. Translation gives CASSPALVSTDTQYF. Looking up the rest from reference TRBV7-2 and TRBJ2-3 gives the full variable domain: GAGVSQSPSNKVTEKGKDVELRCDPISGHTALYWYRQSLGQGLEFLIYFQGNSAPDKSGLPSDRFSAERTGGSVSTLTIQRTQQEDSAVYLCASSPALVSTDTQYFGPGTRLTVL.

The chain carries TRBV11-1 and TRBJ2-2; D uncertain. Germline CDR1 reads SGHAT; CDR2 reads FQDESV (reference sequence). V shed 2 bases and J shed 2 bases, with 6 bases lying between them. The CDR3 totals 14 residues. This chain's CDR3 is CASSLKANTGELFF. In DNA form, the CDR3 reads TGTGCCAGCAGCTTAAAAGCAAACACCGGGGAGCTGTTTTTT.

The V gene is TRBV6-5, the J gene TRBJ2-7, with 8 nucleotides matching TRBD1. From germline, CDR1 is MNHEY and CDR2 SVGAGI. V lost 6 bases and J lost 6; bases outside the gene matches: 10. CDR3 size: 14 residues. CDR3 in amino acids: CASSPGQGGREQYF. The CDR3 DNA reads TGTGCCAGCAGCCCCGGACAGGGAGGTCGCGAGCAGTACTTC.

The V and J genes are TRBV5-1 and TRBJ1-6, with 7 positions matching TRBD1. The CDR3 totals 15 residues. Germline loops: CDR1 SGHRS, CDR2 YFSETQ. J gave up 7 bases and V 2 bases, and 6 bases lay outside the gene matches. CDR3: CASSLGTAQNSPLHF. The CDR3 region has the DNA TGCGCCAGCAGCTTAGGGACAGCGCAGAATTCACCCCTCCACTTT.

This chain links TRBV5-1 with TRBJ1-5, with D possibly TRBD1 on 6 matching bases. CDR1 SGHRS and CDR2 YFSETQ come from the germline V gene. The length of the CDR3 is 15 residues. Trimming removed 4 bases from V and 3 bases from J, with 14 bases in between. CDR3 in amino acids: CASSPGQPPNQPQHF. The CDR3 DNA reads TGCGCCAGCAGCCCTGGACAGCCACCCAATCAGCCCCAGCATTTT.

This clone was seen only a few times. The V and J genes are TRBV5-1 and TRBJ1-1; D remains ambiguous. Trimming cost V 3 bases and J 1 base, with 10 bases left between them. The CDR3 is made up of 14 amino acids. Germline CDR1 and CDR2: SGHRS and YFSETQ. The CDR3 loop reads CASSYSSGNTEAFF. The DNA of the CDR3 is TGCGCCAGCAGCTACTCCTCGGGGAACACTGAAGCTTTCTTT.

The chain combines TRBV11-2 with TRBJ1-1, with a possible D match to TRBD1 (6 bases). There are 15 residues in the CDR3. V gave up 5 bases and J gave up 3 bases, with 16 bases separating them. CDR1 SGHAT and CDR2 FQNNGV come from the germline V gene. This chain's CDR3 is CASSKRGNLDTEAFF. Here the CDR3 DNA reads TGTGCCAGCAGCAAAAGGGGGAACCTTGACACTGAAGCTTTCTTT.

This chain uses TRBV7-2 with TRBJ1-3; tentatively, D is TRBD1 (5 bases). The V end lost 5 bases, the J end lost 0 bases, and 11 bases lay between the germline ends. CDR3 size: 15 residues. Germline V gives CDR1 SGHTA, CDR2 FQGNSA. This chain's CDR3 is CASSVRVSSGNTIYF. CDR3 coding DNA: TGTGCCAGCAGCGTCAGGGTTAGCTCTGGAAACACCATATATTTT.

This chain links TRBV28 with TRBJ1-2; 7 nucleotides agree with TRBD1. V gave up 5 bases and J gave up 13 bases; unmatched junction bases: 10. The CDR3 length is 12 residues. Per the germline V gene, CDR1 is MDHEN and CDR2 is SYDVKM. In DNA form, the CDR3 reads TGTGCCAGCAGTCGCCCAGGGACAGAAGTCACCTTC. Translating gives CASSRPGTEVTF.

The chain employs TRBV7-9 and TRBJ1-6; weak D call: TRBD1 (5 bases). The CDR3 spans 16 residues. The ends were cut back, 7 bases at V and 7 bases at J, with 20 bases in the middle. Germline values: CDR1 SEHNR, CDR2 FQNEAQ (reference sequence). In DNA form, the CDR3 reads TGTGCCAGCACCCCCAGAGGACGCAGGGAGAATTCACCCCTCCACTTT. It encodes CASTPRGRRENSPLHF. The variable domain in full, completed from reference TRBV7-9 and TRBJ1-6, reads DTGVSQNPRHKITKRGQNVTFRCDPISEHNRLYWYRQTLGQGPEFLTYFQNEAQLEKSRLLSDRFSAERPKGSFSTLEIQRTEQGDSAMYLCASTPRGRRENSPLHFGNGTRLTVT.

V usage is TRBV27 and J usage is TRBJ1-1, with D possibly matching TRBD1 (5 bases). Trimming pared 6 bases from V and 0 bases from J, leaving 11 bases between. Germline V gene lookup returns CDR1 MNHEY and CDR2 SMNVEV (reference sequence). This CDR3 spans 14 amino acids. CDR3 residues: CASSPDRLNTEAFF. The CDR3, as DNA: TGTGCCAGCAGCCCTGACAGATTGAACACTGAAGCTTTCTTT.

On this clone itself: The identical CDR3 is also encoded by other nucleotide sequences in the sample. The J gene is TRBJ1-1, the V gene TRBV2; D unclear. Germline CDR1 reads SNHLY; CDR2 reads FYNNEI. The germline V and J ends were trimmed by 1 base and 1 base, with 4 bases remaining between them. This CDR3 is 13 amino acids long. The CDR3 sequence: CASSEVENTEAFF. In nucleotides, the CDR3 is TGTGCCAGCAGTGAAGTGGAGAACACTGAAGCTTTCTTT.

The CDR3 sequence is CASTPTNEQYF. The CDR3 coding sequence is TGTGCCAGCACCCCCACAAACGAGCAGTACTTC. This sequence joins TRBV2 and TRBJ2-7, with no clear D. V lost 7 bases to trimming and J lost 5 bases, with 9 bases between them. Germline CDR1 is SNHLY and CDR2 is FYNNEI. The CDR3 sequence is 11 residues long.

The J gene is TRBJ2-5, the V gene TRBV7-9; the D gene is possibly TRBD1 (6 bases). Between the trimmed V and J ends, which lost 6 bases and 3 bases, there was a span of 8 bases. The CDR3 is made up of 12 amino acids. Germline V gene lookup returns CDR1 SEHNR and CDR2 FQNEAQ (reference sequence). The CDR3 DNA follows: TGTGCCAGCAGTTACAGGGAAGAGACCCAGTACTTC. Protein: CASSYREETQYF.

The chain joins TRBV5-1 to TRBJ2-4; tentatively, D is TRBD1 or TRBD2 (5 bases each). The CDR3 loop spans 17 amino acids. Trimming cost V 0 bases and J 10 bases, with 23 bases left between them. CDR1 and CDR2 (germline): SGHRS, YFSETQ. CDR3 sequence: CASSLGVSGTRNQIQYF. In nucleotides, the CDR3 is TGCGCCAGCAGCTTGGGGGTCTCCGGGACCCGTAACCAAATTCAGTACTTC.

The chain is built from TRBV4-2 and TRBJ1-3; 11 nucleotides align to TRBD1. Germline V gives CDR1 LGHNA, CDR2 YNFKEQ. V shed 0 bases and J 4 bases; nucleotides not matched to a gene: 5. The CDR3 is made up of 17 amino acids. The CDR3 DNA reads TGTGCCAGCAGCCAAGACGGACAGGGGGCGCGGGGAAACACCATATATTTT. As protein: CASSQDGQGARGNTIYF.

V is TRBV7-6 and J is TRBJ1-2, with D possibly being TRBD1 (6 bases). Germline V gives CDR1 SGHVS, CDR2 FNYEAQ. CDR3 length equals 13 residues. V lost 0 bases and J 8 bases, leaving 10 bases between the germline ends. CDR3 in DNA: TGTGCCAGCAGCTTAGCGCGGGGGGGCGGCTACACCTTC. This sequence encodes CASSLARGGGYTF.

V and J are TRBV14 and TRBJ1-5; D is unresolved. Germline CDR1 reads SGHDN; CDR2 reads FVKESK. The V and J ends lost 0 bases and 9 bases respectively, with 9 bases between them. This CDR3 comprises 13 residues. CDR3 nucleotide sequence: TGTGCCAGCAGCCAAGATCTCCGGGGGCCCCAGCATTTT. Residues: CASSQDLRGPQHF.

V usage is TRBV30 and J usage is TRBJ2-5, with 7 bases aligning to TRBD2. Trimming took 7 bases from V and 3 from J; bases not matched to a gene: 11. This CDR3 is 14 amino acids long. Germline V gene sequence: CDR1 GTSNPN, CDR2 SVGIG (reference sequence). CDR3: CAFLPESGKETQYF. The CDR3 DNA sequence: TGTGCCTTCCTGCCGGAAAGCGGGAAAGAGACCCAGTACTTC.

The genes are TRBV5-8 and TRBJ1-2; 9 bases map to TRBD1. After removal of 5 bases from V and 5 bases from J, the junction contained 10 bases not matched to a gene. The CDR3 length is 15 residues. CDR1 is SGHTS and CDR2 is YDEGEE in the germline V gene. This CDR3 reads CASSFPGQGSYGYTF. In nucleotides, the CDR3 is TGTGCCAGCAGTTTCCCGGGACAGGGTTCGTATGGCTACACCTTC.

The chain uses TRBV6-5 and TRBJ2-7; the match to TRBD1 covers 9 bases. V lost 6 bases, J lost 5 bases, and 8 bases stayed unmatched. CDR1 is MNHEY, CDR2 SVGAGI, per germline. The CDR3 spans 14 residues. CDR3 nucleotides: TGTGCCAGCAGGTCCGGGACAGGGACCCACGAGCAGTACTTC. Encoded protein: CASRSGTGTHEQYF.

V gene TRBV6-1 combines with J gene TRBJ1-4; unclear D gene. CDR1 and CDR2 from the germline V gene are MNHNS and SASEGT. Trimming pared 0 bases from V and 3 bases from J, leaving 11 bases between. This CDR3 comprises 16 residues. The CDR3 nucleotides are TGTGCCAGCAGTGAAGCGCGGCGGGTCGCTAATGAAAAACTGTTTTTT. Protein sequence: CASSEARRVANEKLFF.